The 10 T cell receptor beta chains in this list originate from one sample, sequenced in a study of CD8 T cells in Susac syndrome. Random hexamers were used to reverse transcribe roughly 0.45 to 1 ug of RNA. TCRdb analysed the immunoSEQ multiplex PCR reads with MiXCR anew, one entry per CDR3 protein. The sample records around 59,000 distinct CDR3 sequences, over 85% being singletons. Sequencing was performed on CD8+ T cells from PBMCs. These receptors all come from a human donor in good health.

The rearrangement links TRBV11-2 to TRBJ2-1; 13 bases line up with TRBD2. The CDR3 covers 14 residues. Germline assignment: CDR1 SGHAT and CDR2 FQNNGV. With V trimmed by 5 bases and J by 12 bases, 7 bases remained unmatched. CDR3 protein: CASSRTSGGAPQFF. CDR3 bases: TGTGCCAGCAGCCGGACTAGCGGGGGCGCGCCGCAGTTCTTC.

V usage is TRBV7-9 and J usage is TRBJ1-5; the match to TRBD1 covers 11 bases. With 5 bases clipped from V and 1 base from J, the junction kept 1 base outside the gene matches. Per germline, CDR1 SEHNR and CDR2 FQNEAQ (reference sequence). The CDR3 has 15 amino acids. CDR3 DNA: TGTGCCAGCAGCGGACAGGGGGCGAGCAATCAGCCCCAGCATTTT. This codes for CASSGQGASNQPQHF.

V is TRBV4-2 and J is TRBJ2-5; D remains unclear. Germline loops: CDR1 LGHNA, CDR2 YNFKEQ. CDR3 length: 14 amino acids. The V end lost 4 bases, the J end lost 1 base, and 10 bases lay between the germline ends. CDR3 amino acids: CASSPVPGQETQYF. The CDR3 nucleotides are TGTGCCAGCAGCCCCGTCCCTGGCCAAGAGACCCAGTACTTC.

The chain uses TRBV3-1 and TRBJ2-1; D might be TRBD2 (6 bases). CDR1 is LGHDT and CDR2 is YNNKEL in the germline V gene (reference sequence). V was pared by 3 bases and J by 8 bases, with 11 bases between. The CDR3 has 13 amino acids. In nucleotides, the CDR3 is TGTGCCAGCAGCCACCGACCGGGGGATGAGCAGTTCTTC. Translation gives CASSHRPGDEQFF.

The chain links TRBV19 to TRBJ2-7, with no clear D. CDR1 is LNHDA, CDR2 SQIVND, per germline (reference sequence). Trimming removed 3 bases from V and 3 bases from J, with 9 bases in between. The CDR3 has 13 amino acids. In DNA, the CDR3 is TGTGCCAGTAGTATGGCCCCTAGCTACGAGCAGTACTTC. Protein sequence: CASSMAPSYEQYF.

The CDR3 reads CASSASQVLSGNTIYF. Written as DNA, the CDR3 is TGTGCCAGCAGTGCCTCACAGGTCCTCTCTGGAAACACCATATATTTT. The rearrangement links TRBV12-3 or TRBV12-4 to TRBJ1-3, with D possibly matching TRBD1 (5 bases). The length of the CDR3 is 16 residues. Trimming took 5 bases from V and 0 from J, leaving 14 bases between them.

This clonotype was counted a single time. The V and J genes are TRBV4-1 and TRBJ2-3, with a tentative D call TRBD1 (6 bases). V lost 1 base and J lost 3, with 11 bases in between. The V gene's germline CDR1 is MGHRA and CDR2 YSYEKL. The length of the CDR3 is 15 residues. The CDR3 reads CASSQGFQGTDTQYF. DNA of the CDR3: TGCGCCAGCAGCCAAGGTTTCCAGGGGACAGATACGCAGTATTTT.

The rearrangement links TRBV20-1 to TRBJ2-7; D unclear. Trimming cost V 7 bases and J 6 bases, with 13 bases left between them. The CDR3 has 11 amino acids. The V gene's germline CDR1 is DFQATT and CDR2 SNEGSKA (reference sequence). DNA for the CDR3: TGCAGTGTGACTCCCTCGGGCGAGCAGTACTTC. It yields the protein CSVTPSGEQYF.

This clonotype has a single count. The chain joins TRBV9 to TRBJ2-3; a weak D match, TRBD2 (5 bases). The CDR3 runs 15 residues. Between the trimmed V and J ends, which lost 0 bases and 5 bases, there was a span of 13 bases. Germline V CDR1 and CDR2: SGDLS, YYNGEE. CDR3 region: CASSVAGNGVDTQYF. CDR3 in DNA: TGTGCCAGCAGCGTAGCCGGGAATGGAGTAGATACGCAGTATTTT. The variable domain in full, with the rest retrieved from reference TRBV9 and TRBJ2-3, is DSGVTQTPKHLITATGQRVTLRCSPRSGDLSVYWYQQSLDQGLQFLIQYYNGEERAKGNILERFSAQQFPDLHSELNLSSLELGDSALYFCASSVAGNGVDTQYFGPGTRLTVL.

The chain has TRBV11-2 and TRBJ2-3; tentatively, D is TRBD1 or TRBD2 (5 bases each). The ends were cut back, 5 bases at V and 6 bases at J, with 15 bases in the middle. Germline-derived CDR1 and CDR2 are SGHAT and FQNNGV. This CDR3 has 14 residues. CDR3 in amino acids: CASSLWGGYDTQYF. Here the CDR3 DNA reads TGTGCCAGCAGCCTCTGGGGCGGGTACGATACGCAGTATTTT.